This TCR beta chain derives from a study of CD8 T cells in Susac syndrome. The trim removed 3 bases at V and 7 bases at J, leaving 14 bases unmatched. The CDR3 length is 16 residues. Germline CDR1 MNHEY, CDR2 SMNVEV (reference sequence). The authors reverse transcribed roughly 0.5 to 1 ug RNA with random hexamers. Amplification of TCR beta CDR3 was carried out by immunoSEQ multiplex PCR, which covered 54 Vbeta and 13 Jbeta segments. One entry per CDR3 protein, called by TCRdb with MiXCR from the immunoSEQ multiplex PCR reads. The sample includes roughly 200,000 distinct CDR3 sequences, about 95% seen only once; the top ten take 0.15% to 0.2%.

The origin of this receptor is a human donor with multiple sclerosis. The chain joins TRBV27 to TRBJ2-7, with 8 nucleotides matching TRBD1. Sequenced: CD8+ T cells from PBMCs. The CDR3 bases are TGTGCCAGCAGTTTGTTATCCACTACAGGGGGTCGGGAGCAGTACTTC. Its protein is CASSLLSTTGGREQYF.